This entry lists 28 T cell receptor beta chains sequenced from one sample in a study of identical twins (dated by TCRdb to 2016 to 2018). The library was built by means of 5' RACE. These reads were obtained on an Illumina HiSeq 2000. TCRdb reprocessed the public reads (quality trimming at Q25 with fastp, clone calling with MiXCR) and kept in-frame beta chains. Every distinct CDR3 protein forms one entry, paired with its most common genes and DNA. For this sample there are 1.5 million to 2 million distinct CDR3 sequences; about 32% appear just once. The ten top clones hold around 0.25% of the sample. Material: cord blood. These receptors were collected from a newborn girl in good health.

This chain joins TRBV2 and TRBJ2-3; D gene ambiguous. V shed 3 bases and J shed 2 bases, with 12 bases lying between them. Germline CDR1 reads SNHLY; CDR2 reads FYNNEI. The CDR3 runs 15 residues. The CDR3 region has the DNA TGTGCCAGCAGTGAGGTGGGGATTTACACAGATACGCAGTATTTT. Encoded protein: CASSEVGIYTDTQYF.

Concerning this clonotype itself: With a much larger clone just one base away, this may be a read error. This chain connects TRBV7-2 to TRBJ2-1, with D perhaps TRBD2 (6 bases). The DNA end lines up better with TRBJ2-7; the J call may be wrong. The CDR3 is 13 residues long. Germline CDR1 reads SGHTA; CDR2 reads FQGNSA. The CDR3 protein is CASGIAVYNEQYF. The CDR3 nucleotides read TGTGCCAGCGGGATAGCGGTTTACAATGAGCAGTACTTC.

There are a few counts of this clonotype. CDR3 loop: CSGGLAGGLDTQYF. Here the CDR3 DNA reads TGCAGCGGGGGACTAGCGGGAGGGTTAGATACGCAGTATTTT. The V and J genes are TRBV29-1 and TRBJ2-3; TRBD2 aligns across 16 bases. After removal of 7 bases from V and 5 bases from J, the junction contained 3 bases not matched to a gene. This CDR3 region has 14 residues. CDR1 and CDR2 (germline): SQVTM, ANQGSEA.

The V call is TRBV15, the J call TRBJ2-1; D might be TRBD1 (6 bases). The CDR3 runs to 14 residues. The V and J ends lost 0 bases and 7 bases respectively, with 10 bases between them. CDR1 and CDR2 from the germline V gene are LNHNV and YYDKDF (reference sequence). Here the CDR3 reads CATSRDYRGNEQFF. The CDR3 DNA reads as TGTGCCACCAGCAGAGATTATAGGGGGAATGAGCAGTTCTTC.

This clonotype appeared a few times. This chain joins TRBV28 and TRBJ1-2, with a tentative D call TRBD1 (6 bases). This CDR3 is built from 15 residues. V was cut by 6 bases and J by 1 base, with 15 bases left in between. The germline V gene has CDR1 MDHEN and CDR2 SYDVKM. CDR3 nucleotide sequence: TGTGCCAGCAGCCCCGGGACACCCTATAACTATGGCTACACCTTC. Translation: CASSPGTPYNYGYTF.

This clonotype was observed a few times. The chain couples TRBV7-2 to TRBJ2-7, with D maybe TRBD2 (6 bases). With 4 bases removed from V and 1 base from J, the gap between germline ends came to 14 bases. The CDR3 has 15 amino acids. In germline, CDR1 is SGHTA, CDR2 FQGNSA. The CDR3 spells CASSSRGGNSYEQYF. The DNA for the CDR3 is TGTGCCAGCAGCTCACGCGGCGGGAATTCCTACGAGCAGTACTTC.

This clonotype appeared a few times. This chain connects TRBV5-5 to TRBJ1-2; weak D call: TRBD1 (5 bases). V was trimmed by 2 bases and J by 5 bases, leaving 10 bases between them. CDR3 length equals 13 residues. CDR1 and CDR2 from the germline V gene are SGHKS and YYEKEE (reference sequence). The CDR3 is CASSFGTEYGYTF. CDR3 DNA sequence: TGTGCCAGCAGCTTCGGGACTGAGTATGGCTACACCTTC.

This sequence joins TRBV2 and TRBJ2-7; TRBD1 is a possible D gene (6 bases). The V end lost 11 bases, the J end lost 0 bases, and 14 bases lay between the germline ends. CDR3 size: 13 residues. Germline V lookup: CDR1 SNHLY, CDR2 FYNNEI. The CDR3 nucleotides read TGTGCCCAGGGGAAGAAACACTCCTACGAGCAGTACTTC. Amino acids: CAQGKKHSYEQYF. Supplemented by reference TRBV2 and TRBJ2-7, the full variable domain reads EPEVTQTPSHQVTQMGQEVILRCVPISNHLYFYWYRQILGQKVEFLVSFYNNEISEKSEIFDDQFSVERPDGSNFTLKIRSTKLEDSAMYFCAQGKKHSYEQYFGPGTRLTVT.

This clonotype was recorded once. V is TRBV5-1 and J is TRBJ2-2; D gene unclear. V was clipped by 7 bases and J by 8 bases, with 15 bases between them. This CDR3 region has 13 residues. Germline CDR1 SGHRS, CDR2 YFSETQ. In nucleotides, the CDR3 is TGCGCCAGCGGTTGGGCCGCCAGAGGGGAGCTGTTTTTT. The encoded protein is CASGWAARGELFF.

This chain joins TRBV2 and TRBJ2-7; 9 nucleotides line up with TRBD1. Germline loops: CDR1 SNHLY, CDR2 FYNNEI. The CDR3 length is 15 residues. Losses at the gene ends were 7 bases for V and 7 bases for J; bases not matched to a gene: 14. The CDR3 sequence: CASIAGTGNYNEQYF. The CDR3 DNA reads TGTGCCAGCATTGCCGGGACAGGGAATTACAATGAGCAGTACTTC.

This clonotype showed up many times. The rearrangement links TRBV24-1 to TRBJ1-2; D call uncertain. The CDR3 extends over 14 amino acids. Germline CDR1 and CDR2: KGHDR and SFDVKD. The germline V and J ends were trimmed by 1 base and 2 bases, with 7 bases remaining between them. CDR3 loop: CATSDLPANYGYTF. Here the CDR3 DNA reads TGTGCCACCAGTGATTTACCGGCGAACTATGGCTACACCTTC.

V usage is TRBV20-1 and J usage is TRBJ1-5; TRBD1 might be the D (6 bases). Trimming removed 5 bases at V and 4 bases at J, with 15 bases between. This CDR3 is 14 amino acids long. CDR1 is DFQATT and CDR2 is SNEGSKA in the germline V gene (reference sequence). This chain's CDR3 is CSARGGIGNQPQHF. The CDR3 region has the DNA TGCAGTGCTCGAGGGGGAATTGGAAATCAGCCCCAGCATTTT.

The chain is built from TRBV10-1 and TRBJ2-7; D gene ambiguous. The CDR3 extends over 13 amino acids. Germline CDR1 reads WNHNN; CDR2 reads SYGVQD (reference sequence). Trimming shortened V by 0 bases and J by 6 bases, and 9 bases separated the two germline ends. CDR3 in amino acids: CASSESFRLEQYF. The CDR3 DNA is TGCGCCAGCAGTGAGTCTTTCCGGCTCGAGCAGTACTTC.

The chain couples TRBV11-2 to TRBJ2-2; the D gene is possibly TRBD1 (5 bases). Germline lookup yields CDR1 SGHAT and CDR2 FQNNGV. This CDR3 contains 16 residues. Trimming took 5 bases from V and 1 from J, leaving 14 bases between them. The CDR3 loop is CASSLAGALNTGELFF. DNA for the CDR3: TGTGCCAGCAGCCTCGCTGGGGCCCTGAACACCGGGGAGCTGTTTTTT.

This clonotype was counted only a few times. The CDR3 nucleotides read TGTGCCAGCAGTTACTCGACCGACCGACCAACTAATGAAAAACTGTTTTTT. Translation: CASSYSTDRPTNEKLFF. V is TRBV6-6 and J is TRBJ1-4; D remains ambiguous. Germline V gives CDR1 MNHNY, CDR2 SVGAGI (reference sequence). This CDR3 contains 17 residues. V lost 0 bases to trimming and J lost 0 bases, with 11 bases between them.

This clonotype was picked up a small number of times. The V and J genes are TRBV6-5 and TRBJ2-3; 11 bases agree with TRBD2. This CDR3 has 17 residues. CDR1 and CDR2 (germline): MNHEY, SVGAGI. The trim removed 1 base at V and 0 bases at J, leaving 3 bases unmatched. The CDR3 here is CASSYFRTSGSTDTQYF. The CDR3 DNA follows: TGTGCCAGCAGTTACTTCAGGACTAGCGGGAGCACAGATACGCAGTATTTT.

The gene calls are TRBV6-2 or TRBV6-3 and TRBJ2-5; the D gene is possibly TRBD2 (6 bases). With 2 bases removed from V and 12 bases from J, the gap between germline ends came to 25 bases. CDR3 length equals 16 residues. Per the germline V gene, CDR1 is MNHEY and CDR2 is SVGEGT. DNA of the CDR3: TGTGCCAGCAGTTACAGCTTAGGGGCTAGCGCCCCTCAGGAGTACTTC. It specifies CASSYSLGASAPQEYF.

This clonotype was recorded at least ten times. The V and J genes are TRBV15 and TRBJ2-1; D possibly corresponds to TRBD2 (6 bases). From germline, CDR1 is LNHNV and CDR2 YYDKDF (reference sequence). V shed 8 bases and J shed 4 bases, with 9 bases lying between them. This CDR3 has 12 residues. CDR3 amino acids: CATGTSYNEQFF. In DNA, the CDR3 is TGTGCCACCGGGACTTCTTACAATGAGCAGTTCTTC.

This clonotype was seen a handful of times. The chain couples TRBV20-1 to TRBJ2-3, with a weak D call TRBD2 (5 bases). This CDR3 comprises 16 residues. The ends were cut back, 1 base at V and 4 bases at J, with 18 bases in the middle. CDR1 and CDR2 (germline): DFQATT, SNEGSKA (reference sequence). The CDR3 DNA sequence: TGCAGTGCTAGAGTGGGCTTGGGCCCGCGGGCAGATACGCAGTATTTT. Its protein is CSARVGLGPRADTQYF.

A note on this clonotype: Possible read error: a much larger clone is one base away. This CDR3 fails to terminate in the conserved phenylalanine or tryptophan, so it likely reflects a read error. This rearrangement joins TRBV12-3 or TRBV12-4 to TRBJ2-7, with 7 bases lining up with TRBD2. The J segment lost 2 bases and the V segment lost 1 base, leaving 8 bases of the junction unmatched. The CDR3 is 16 residues long. CDR3 in DNA: TGTGCCAGCAGTTTAGGGTCCGGGGGGAGAACCTACGAGCAGTACTAC. It translates to CASSLGSGGRTYEQYY.

The table lists this clonotype with a few counts. This chain links TRBV6-5 with TRBJ2-2; TRBD2 aligns across 7 bases. Germline V gene data show CDR1 as MNHEY and CDR2 as SVGAGI. The length of the CDR3 is 14 residues. V lost 2 bases and J lost 7; bases outside the gene matches: 4. The CDR3 coding sequence is TGTGCCAGCAGTTACGGCGGGAGTAACGGGGAGCTGTTTTTT. Translating it yields CASSYGGSNGELFF.

The chain has TRBV14 and TRBJ2-7, with 7 positions matching TRBD2. The CDR3 is 17 amino acids. The J segment lost 1 base and the V segment lost 2 bases, leaving 11 bases of the junction unmatched. The germline gives CDR1 SGHDN, CDR2 FVKESK. The CDR3 sequence is CASSQTYTGAGSYEQYF. The CDR3 DNA reads TGTGCCAGCAGCCAAACATATACGGGAGCGGGGTCCTACGAGCAGTACTTC.

This sequence joins TRBV6-2 or TRBV6-3 and TRBJ2-3, with D perhaps matching TRBD2 (5 bases). The V end was cut by 2 bases, the J end by 0 bases, with 9 bases between. This CDR3 is 15 amino acids long. The germline CDR1 and CDR2 sequences are MNHEY and SVGEGT. CDR3 sequence (DNA): TGTGCCAGCAGTTACCGGGATGGGAGCACAGATACGCAGTATTTT. Protein sequence: CASSYRDGSTDTQYF.

The chain links TRBV27 to TRBJ1-4; D not resolved. Germline assignment: CDR1 MNHEY and CDR2 SMNVEV (reference sequence). CDR3 length: 13 residues. Trimming left V 3 bases short and J 8 bases short, with 10 bases between. Here the CDR3 DNA reads TGTGCCAGCAGTTTCCAGAGGATGGAAAAACTGTTTTTT. This codes for CASSFQRMEKLFF.

The chain combines TRBV5-1 with TRBJ2-1; D ambiguous. CDR1 is SGHRS and CDR2 is YFSETQ in the germline V gene. V was clipped by 4 bases and J by 0 bases, with 11 bases between them. CDR3 length: 15 amino acids. CDR3 sequence (DNA): TGCGCCAGCAGCCCTACACCCGGCTCCTACAATGAGCAGTTCTTC. Translation gives CASSPTPGSYNEQFF. Variable domain in full (rest from reference TRBV5-1 and TRBJ2-1): KAGVTQTPRYLIKTRGQQVTLSCSPISGHRSVSWYQQTPGQGLQFLFEYFSETQRNKGNFPGRFSGRQFSNSRSEMNVSTLELGDSALYLCASSPTPGSYNEQFFGPGTRLTVL.

V is TRBV12-3 or TRBV12-4 and J is TRBJ2-2; no definite D call. V lost 6 bases, J lost 9 bases, and 11 bases lay in between. CDR3 length equals 12 residues. The CDR3 is CASSRTPRELFF. The CDR3 DNA follows: TGTGCCAGCAGCAGAACCCCTAGGGAGCTGTTTTTT.

The chain links TRBV13 to TRBJ2-4, with 8 bases identical to TRBD2. The assigned J gene may be wrong: the sequence end matches TRBJ2-7 better. CDR1 and CDR2 (germline): PRHDT, FYEKMQ (reference sequence). This CDR3 comprises 15 residues. CDR3 sequence (DNA): TGTGCCAGCAGCCCCGGGGGGGGCCGTTACTACGAGCAGTACTTC. It yields the protein CASSPGGGRYYEQYF.

The chain links TRBV27 to TRBJ2-1; TRBD1 aligns across 10 bases. Germline V gene lookup returns CDR1 MNHEY and CDR2 SMNVEV (reference sequence). CDR3 length: 17 residues. The V segment lost 5 bases and the J segment 3 bases; nucleotides outside the gene matches: 10. The CDR3: CASSTRTGTGDYNEQFF. CDR3 bases: TGTGCCAGCAGTACACGAACCGGGACAGGGGACTACAATGAGCAGTTCTTC.